What follows is one TCR beta chain and its context. The antigen is unknown. These data originate in a study of shared clonotypes between healthy human individuals. The table came from immunoSEQ multiplex PCR; TCRdb's copy has only in-frame clones and leaves some out. Among 300,000 or so clones, over 65% were seen once, and the ten largest hold about a tenth. The V gene lost 6 bases and the J gene lost 4 bases, with 9 bases spanning the gap. The CDR3 runs 12 residues. Germline V gene sequence: CDR1 LNHNV, CDR2 YYDKDF (reference sequence). Study findings and constraints: Compared with memory subsets, naive subsets generally had larger estimated richness.

The sequenced material came from memory CD4+ T cells sorted from blood. Subset described: CD45RA-negative fraction. The sequence was collected from a man aged 25 to 45 in good health. The chain employs TRBV15 and TRBJ1-1, with D possibly matching TRBD1 (5 bases). Here the CDR3 DNA reads TGTGCCACCAGGGGACGGGGCACTGAAGCTTTCTTT. Encoded protein: CATRGRGTEAFF.